This record looks at one T cell receptor beta chain sequence and its context. This clonotype has at least ten counts. Its binding antigen is unknown. No base-level quality is on record; no much larger clone is a single base apart. The sequencer was an Illumina HiSeq 2500. Quantitative 5'-RACE with molecular barcodes was the method used to prepare the TCR beta libraries. Per the original workflow: A new computational method based on a probabilistic model of VDJ rearrangement was used to identify disease-linked TCR variants. Using fastp trimming at Q25 and MiXCR clonotype assembly, TCRdb reanalyzed the public sequencing data and kept in-frame beta chains. All rows with the same CDR3 protein become a single entry with the most common DNA and genes. TCRdb, rather than the study authors, made the V and J calls. This sample is represented by 200,000 to 250,000 distinct CDR3 sequences; over 9.5% of them were singletons. The ten largest clones add up to roughly a fifth of the sample.

This sample is drawn from a study of CD8 T cells in ankylosing spondylitis (dated by TCRdb to about 2017). About the investigation overall: The study profiled T cell receptor beta repertoires in healthy donors and ankylosing spondylitis patients to find disease-linked TCR variants. The full study cohort was made up of approximately 27 ankylosing spondylitis patients and 108 healthy donors. Peripheral blood was sampled, and synovial fluid was also collected from ankylosing spondylitis patients. The investigation overall reported the following: Blood from ankylosing spondylitis patients appeared to be characterized by a TCR beta motif made up of under ten highly homologous amino acid variants. According to the report, matched synovial fluid samples from ankylosing spondylitis patients were significantly enriched for the disease-linked clones. Some TCR beta motif variants had previously been reported in synovial fluid and blood of reactive arthritis patients, which suggested common disease-initiation mechanisms. A CD8+ phenotype was shown by the disease-linked clones, which were found at relatively low frequencies in peripheral blood.

Reading from cysteine to phenylalanine, the CDR3 counts 17 amino acids. The retained sequence is limited to the CDR3, 51 bases, with the frame set at the first base. After removal of 0 bases from V and 2 bases from J, the junction retains 11 bases not matched to a gene. CDR1 and CDR2 were assigned from the germline V gene as SQVTM and ANQGSEA. The chain is encoded by TRBV29-1 joined to TRBJ2-3; TRBD2 lines up with 7 middle nucleotides. This clonotype originated in a male donor with ankylosing spondylitis or in good health (not recorded which). Material: blood, either unsorted or a sorted T cell fraction (not recorded which). The nucleotide sequence reads as follows: TGCAGCGTTGAAGATCTGGACGGGGGGATCCCCACAGATACGCAGTATTTT. Translated, this gives CSVEDLDGGIPTDTQYF.